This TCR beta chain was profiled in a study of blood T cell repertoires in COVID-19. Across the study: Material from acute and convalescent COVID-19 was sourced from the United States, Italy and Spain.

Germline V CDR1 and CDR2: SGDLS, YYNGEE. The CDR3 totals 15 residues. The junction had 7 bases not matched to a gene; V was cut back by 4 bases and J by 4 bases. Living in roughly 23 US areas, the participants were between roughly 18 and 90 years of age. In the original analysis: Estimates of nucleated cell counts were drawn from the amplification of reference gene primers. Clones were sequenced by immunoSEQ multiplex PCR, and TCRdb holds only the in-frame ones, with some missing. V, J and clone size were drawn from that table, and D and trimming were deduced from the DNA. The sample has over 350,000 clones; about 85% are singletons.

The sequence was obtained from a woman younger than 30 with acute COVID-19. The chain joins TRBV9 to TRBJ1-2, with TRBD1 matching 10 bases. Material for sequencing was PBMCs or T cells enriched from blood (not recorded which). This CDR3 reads CASSPGQGEGYGYTF. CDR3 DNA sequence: TGTGCCAGCAGCCCAGGACAGGGGGAGGGCTATGGCTACACCTTC.